Listed below are T cell receptor beta chains from one sample, sequenced in a study of siplizumab effects on memory and regulatory T cells. Profiled with immunoSEQ multiplex PCR; TCRdb holds only in-frame clones, not every one. The sample includes some 100,000 clones, about nine tenths of them seen just once. Sample: non-Treg CD4+ T cells sorted from blood. The receptor source for this set is a human donor in good health. The CDR3 runs from the conserved cysteine through the conserved F or W. The order of the fields is clone size, CDR3 length, D gene, J gene, V gene, CDR3 DNA, CDR3 protein. D genes are given only for firm matches. Only part of the rows carry a size: once, few, many, or a class if the clone is expanded.

. | 15 | . | TRBJ2-5 | TRBV18 | TGTGCCAGCTCATCCCACAAGCCCCCCGGGGAGACCCAGTACTTC | CASSSHKPPGETQYF
once | 18 | . | TRBJ2-5 | TRBV21-1 | TGTGCCAGCAGCAAAGGGACCTCGGGGATCCTCTACCAAGAGACCCAGTACTTC | CASSKGTSGILYQETQYF
. | 14 | . | TRBJ1-1 | TRBV5-1 | TGCGCCAGCAGCTTGAGGCAGGGGCTCGCTGAAGCTTTCTTT | CASSLRQGLAEAFF
. | 14 | TRBD1 | TRBJ2-7 | TRBV30 | TGTGCCTGGAATGGACAGGGGGGTTCCTACGAGCAGTACTTC | CAWNGQGGSYEQYF
. | 14 | . | TRBJ1-2 | TRBV6-1 | TGTGCCAGCAGCCCCTCCGGCAGTAACTATGGCTACACCTTC | CASSPSGSNYGYTF
. | 14 | . | TRBJ1-4 | TRBV6-5 | TGTGCCAGCAGGCCAATGGGAACTAATGAAAAACTGTTTTTT | CASRPMGTNEKLFF
. | 14 | . | TRBJ1-5 | TRBV28 | TGTGCCGGGGGGGGAATAAGGAGCAATCAGCCCCAGCATTTT | CAGGGIRSNQPQHF
. | 15 | . | TRBJ1-5 | TRBV5-8 | TGTGCCAGCAGCTTGGGGGGTCGGGGGAATCAGCCCCAGCATTTT | CASSLGGRGNQPQHF
. | 14 | . | TRBJ2-2 | TRBV19 | TGTGCCAGTAGTATGCGGGAGAACACCGGGGAGCTGTTTTTT | CASSMRENTGELFF
. | 16 | TRBD1 | TRBJ1-5 | TRBV11-3 | TGTGCCAGCAGCTGGAGCGGGACAGGGGGCGGACAGCCCCAGCATTTT | CASSWSGTGGGQPQHF
. | 17 | TRBD2 | TRBJ2-1 | TRBV4-2 | TGTGCCAGCAGCCAAGATGGGGCTAGCGGGATTGTCGATGAGCAGTTCTTC | CASSQDGASGIVDEQFF
. | 18 | . | TRBJ1-1 | TRBV4-2 | TGTGCCAGCAGCCAAGAAGCTCCACGGGAGGTAGGGAACACTGAAGCTTTCTTT | CASSQEAPREVGNTEAFF
. | 17 | TRBD2 | TRBJ2-1 | TRBV19 | TGTGCCAGTAGTAGGAAAGGACTAGCGGACTCCTACAATGAGCAGTTCTTC | CASSRKGLADSYNEQFF
. | 16 | TRBD2 | TRBJ2-1 | TRBV4-3 | TGCGCCAGCAGCCGACTAGCGTTGAGCTCCTACAATGAGCAGTTCTTC | CASSRLALSSYNEQFF
. | 15 | TRBD2 | TRBJ2-7 | TRBV6-5 | TGTGCCAGCAGTTTTGATTTCGCTAGCGGCTACGAGCAGTACTTC | CASSFDFASGYEQYF
. | 17 | TRBD1 | TRBJ2-1 | TRBV7-9 | TGTGCCAGCAGCTCCCGGGGCCGGGACAGGGGTTACAATGAGCAGTTCTTC | CASSSRGRDRGYNEQFF
. | 13 | . | TRBJ1-1 | TRBV2 | TGTGCCAGCAGTGCTATAGTAGCCACTGAAGCTTTCTTT | CASSAIVATEAFF
once | 14 | TRBD1 | TRBJ2-7 | TRBV6-1 | TGTGCCAGCAGCGAGAGACAGGGATACTCCGAGCAGTACTTC | CASSERQGYSEQYF
. | 16 | . | TRBJ2-3 | TRBV27 | TGTGCCAGCAGTTTATCGACGGCAGTAACCACAGATACGCAGTATTTT | CASSLSTAVTTDTQYF
. | 13 | TRBD1 | TRBJ2-7 | TRBV7-2 | TGTGCCAGCAGCTACCGGACAGGGAGGCAGCAGTACTTC | CASSYRTGRQQYF
. | 15 | TRBD1 | TRBJ2-4 | TRBV28 | TGTGCCAGCAGTACACCGACAGGGGGCGCGCACATTCAGTACTTC | CASSTPTGGAHIQYF
. | 14 | . | TRBJ2-5 | TRBV7-2 | TGTGCCAGCAGCTTATCCGGGACGCAAGAGACCCAGTACTTC | CASSLSGTQETQYF
. | 14 | . | TRBJ2-7 | TRBV7-9 | TGTGCCAGCAGCTTGGCGGGACGGACCTACGAGCAGTACTTC | CASSLAGRTYEQYF
. | 13 | . | TRBJ1-5 | TRBV5-6 | TGTGCCAGCAGCCAAAAGGGAAAGGAGCCCCAGCATTTT | CASSQKGKEPQHF
. | 14 | . | TRBJ2-7 | TRBV2 | TGTGCCAGGGAGGGTGACCTGGGAACCTACGAGCAGTACTTC | CAREGDLGTYEQYF
. | 14 | . | TRBJ2-3 | TRBV12-5 | TGTGCTAGTGGTTTATCGGCGGTCGCAGATACGCAGTATTTT | CASGLSAVADTQYF
. | 14 | . | TRBJ2-1 | TRBV7-6 | TGTGCCAGCAGCTCCGAACCCGGGCGGGGTGAGCAGTTCTTC | CASSSEPGRGEQFF
. | 16 | TRBD1 | TRBJ2-7 | TRBV4-1 | TGCGCCAGCAGCCAAGATCAGGGGGACCCCACCTACGAGCAGTACTTC | CASSQDQGDPTYEQYF
. | 11 | . | TRBJ1-2 | TRBV19 | TGTGCCAGTAGTAAGGCTACTATCTACACCTTC | CASSKATIYTF
. | 14 | . | TRBJ2-3 | TRBV6-1 | TGTGCCAGCAGTCGGGACTTAAGCACAGATACGCAGTATTTT | CASSRDLSTDTQYF
. | 15 | . | TRBJ1-4 | TRBV19 | TGTGCCAGTAAAATGATGTCCCGCAGATATGAAAAACTGTTTTTT | CASKMMSRRYEKLFF
. | 18 | TRBD2 | TRBJ2-5 | TRBV18 | TGTGCCAGCTCATCTACCGGGACGCCGACTAGCAACCAAGAGACCCAGTACTTC | CASSSTGTPTSNQETQYF